These 23 T cell receptor beta chains came from one sample sequenced in a study of circulating and synovial CD4+ cells in juvenile arthritis. Repertoires were generated with immunoSEQ multiplex PCR, while TCRdb's copy carries only in-frame clones and drops some. The sample consists of roughly 2,000 clones, 75% to 95% of them appearing once. Sample: HLA-DR+ CD4+ T cells from blood. As to subset: circulating pathogenic-like lymphocytes, sorted as HLA-DR+CD14-CD3+CD4+CD25low/- blood T cells. These receptors were obtained from a human patient with juvenile idiopathic arthritis. Some clones in this sample may be carry-over from other donors' samples.

The count of this clone is one. V usage is TRBV5-1 and J usage is TRBJ1-5; D remains unclear. Germline values: CDR1 SGHRS, CDR2 YFSETQ. The CDR3 has 14 amino acids. Between the trimmed V and J ends, which lost 4 bases and 2 bases, there was a span of 10 bases. CDR3 protein: CASSPSEGNQPQHF. The CDR3 region has the DNA TGCGCCAGCAGCCCTTCAGAGGGCAATCAGCCCCAGCATTTT.

The chain recombines TRBV5-1 with TRBJ1-4; 7 nucleotides align to TRBD1. The germline gives CDR1 SGHRS, CDR2 YFSETQ. After removal of 6 bases from V and 0 bases from J, the junction contained 5 bases not matched to a gene. The CDR3 has 15 residues. The CDR3, as DNA: TGCGCCAGCATAAAAGGGACAGCAACTAATGAAAAACTGTTTTTT. Translating gives CASIKGTATNEKLFF. The full variable domain, with the rest looked up from reference TRBV5-1 and TRBJ1-4, is KAGVTQTPRYLIKTRGQQVTLSCSPISGHRSVSWYQQTPGQGLQFLFEYFSETQRNKGNFPGRFSGRQFSNSRSEMNVSTLELGDSALYLCASIKGTATNEKLFFGSGTQLSVL.

V gene TRBV4-3 combines with J gene TRBJ1-4; D not certain. There are 13 residues in the CDR3. V was cut by 3 bases and J by 8 bases, with 10 bases left in between. Per germline, CDR1 LGHNA and CDR2 YSLEER. The CDR3, as DNA: TGCGCCAGCAGCCAGCGAGAAAGCGAAAAACTGTTTTTT. It translates to CASSQRESEKLFF.

The J gene is TRBJ1-1, the V gene TRBV5-1, with a possible D match to TRBD1 (6 bases). The CDR3 has 12 residues. Germline loops: CDR1 SGHRS, CDR2 YFSETQ. V gave up 2 bases and J gave up 8 bases, with 10 bases separating them. The CDR3 nucleotides are TGCGCCAGCAGCTTCTTGACAGGCGAAGCTTTCTTT. The encoded protein is CASSFLTGEAFF.

This sequence joins TRBV11-2 and TRBJ1-3; the D is unclear. CDR3 length: 14 amino acids. Trimming shortened V by 5 bases and J by 0 bases, and 8 bases separated the two germline ends. Per germline, CDR1 SGHAT and CDR2 FQNNGV. The chain's CDR3 is CASSPQSSGNTIYF. Here the CDR3 DNA reads TGTGCCAGCAGCCCCCAGTCCTCTGGAAACACCATATATTTT.

J is TRBJ1-3 and V is TRBV5-1, with a possible D match to TRBD1 (6 bases). Germline CDR1 and CDR2: SGHRS and YFSETQ. The CDR3 contains 16 residues. V was shortened by 2 bases and J by 0 bases, with 12 bases between the two germline ends. The CDR3 DNA reads TGCGCCAGCAGCTTATTTGGGACAAGCTCTGGAAACACCATATATTTT. This translates into CASSLFGTSSGNTIYF.

The chain couples TRBV5-1 to TRBJ2-1; D is perhaps TRBD2 (5 bases). Germline V gene sequence: CDR1 SGHRS, CDR2 YFSETQ. The CDR3 is 16 residues long. Trimming left V 4 bases short and J 0 bases short, with 14 bases between. CDR3: CASSPDIRGSYNEQFF. CDR3 DNA sequence: TGCGCCAGCAGCCCAGATATCCGGGGCTCCTACAATGAGCAGTTCTTC.

The rearrangement joins TRBV6-5 to TRBJ1-4, with D possibly matching TRBD1 (6 bases). This CDR3 contains 14 residues. Germline V gene lookup returns CDR1 MNHEY and CDR2 SVGAGI. Between the trimmed V and J ends, which lost 8 bases and 7 bases, there was a span of 17 bases. The DNA of the CDR3 is TGTGCCAGCGGATCAATGGGGGCAGGTGAAAAACTGTTTTTT. This sequence encodes CASGSMGAGEKLFF.

The chain combines TRBV5-1 with TRBJ2-2; D might be TRBD2 (6 bases). V shed 5 bases and J shed 3 bases, with 8 bases lying between them. Germline CDR1 reads SGHRS; CDR2 reads YFSETQ. The CDR3 length is 13 residues. The CDR3 sequence: CASRLADTGELFF. For the CDR3, the DNA is TGCGCCAGCAGACTAGCCGACACCGGGGAGCTGTTTTTT.

The chain carries TRBV7-8 and TRBJ1-1, with TRBD1 identical over 8 bases. This CDR3 has 17 amino acids. V lost 0 bases and J lost 0; bases outside the gene matches: 6. Germline CDR1 and CDR2: SGHVS and FQNEAQ. DNA for the CDR3: TGTGCCAGCAGCTTAGCGTGGGGACAGGCGTTGAACACTGAAGCTTTCTTT. It codes for CASSLAWGQALNTEAFF.

The V gene is TRBV13, the J gene TRBJ2-5, with TRBD1 matching 10 bases. The last part of the DNA fits TRBJ2-7 better; the J call may be wrong. CDR1 is PRHDT and CDR2 is FYEKMQ in the germline V gene (reference sequence). The CDR3 extends over 17 amino acids. CDR3 protein: CASSLGLLGQGSFEQYF. CDR3 sequence (DNA): TGTGCCAGCAGCTTAGGGCTACTGGGACAGGGGTCGTTCGAGCAGTACTTC.

V gene TRBV28 combines with J gene TRBJ2-7; the D is unclear. CDR1 is MDHEN, CDR2 SYDVKM, per germline. V lost 5 bases, J lost 3 bases, and 11 bases lay in between. This CDR3 region has 13 residues. CDR3: CASSVGTVYEQYF. The CDR3 nucleotides are TGTGCCAGCAGTGTAGGTACAGTCTACGAGCAGTACTTC.

The genes are TRBV30 and TRBJ1-1, with 9 bases fitting TRBD1. CDR3 length equals 13 residues. The germline V gene has CDR1 GTSNPN and CDR2 SVGIG (reference sequence). Losses at the gene ends were 2 bases for V and 3 bases for J; bases not matched to a gene: 1. The CDR3 protein is CAWSRTGDTEAFF. The DNA for the CDR3 is TGTGCCTGGAGTCGGACAGGGGACACTGAAGCTTTCTTT.

The chain couples TRBV5-4 to TRBJ2-1; TRBD2 matches 14 bases. The junction had 4 bases not matched to a gene; V was cut back by 4 bases and J by 4 bases. The CDR3 contains 16 residues. Germline lookup yields CDR1 SGHNT and CDR2 YYREEE (reference sequence). This chain's CDR3 is CASSKGLAGEYNEQFF. CDR3 nucleotide sequence: TGTGCCAGCAGCAAGGGACTAGCGGGGGAATACAATGAGCAGTTCTTC.

The gene calls are TRBV28 and TRBJ1-2, with D perhaps matching TRBD1 (6 bases). The germline CDR1 and CDR2 sequences are MDHEN and SYDVKM. With 4 bases removed from V and 5 bases from J, the gap between germline ends came to 17 bases. CDR3 length: 15 residues. The CDR3 here is CASSWFADSIYGYTF. CDR3 sequence (DNA): TGTGCCAGCAGTTGGTTCGCGGACAGTATATATGGCTACACCTTC.

With respect to this clone: One end of the junction varies from germline; a read error may be responsible. The chain has TRBV30 and TRBJ2-6; 9 bases fit TRBD2. The CDR3 is 17 residues long. CDR1 GTSNPN and CDR2 SVGIG come from the germline V gene (reference sequence). CDR3 nucleotide sequence: TGTGCCTGGTACACTAGCGGGCCGAGCTCTGGGGCCAACGTCCAGACTTTC. This sequence encodes CAWYTSGPSSGANVQTF.

The chain has TRBV11-2 and TRBJ1-6; D is uncertain. The germline gives CDR1 SGHAT, CDR2 FQNNGV. The V end was cut by 5 bases, the J end by 8 bases, with 16 bases between. The CDR3 runs 15 residues. The CDR3 DNA sequence: TGTGCCAGCAGCGTTGCCTATTCTGGAGATTCACCCCTCCACTTT. This translates into CASSVAYSGDSPLHF.

This chain joins TRBV25-1 and TRBJ2-5, with D possibly matching TRBD1 (6 bases). The CDR3 is 16 residues long. Trimming removed 4 bases at V and 4 bases at J, with 19 bases between. Per germline, CDR1 MGHDK and CDR2 SYGVNS. The DNA of the CDR3 is TGTGCCAGCAGTGGGGATGCCAGGGGCAAAGGAGAGACCCAGTACTTC. Its protein is CASSGDARGKGETQYF.

V usage is TRBV4-2 and J usage is TRBJ2-3, with a tentative D call TRBD1 (6 bases). Trimming left V 2 bases short and J 2 bases short, with 17 bases between. Germline V gene lookup returns CDR1 LGHNA and CDR2 YNFKEQ. The CDR3 totals 17 residues. CDR3 DNA: TGTGCCAGCAGCCAAACCTCAGGGGCCGGTTACACAGATACGCAGTATTTT. As protein: CASSQTSGAGYTDTQYF.

Only one count was recorded for this clone. The chain joins TRBV29-1 to TRBJ2-3, with 11 bases identical to TRBD2. Trimming cost V 0 bases and J 3 bases; bases outside gene matches: 11. This CDR3 comprises 18 residues. Germline V gene sequence: CDR1 SQVTM, CDR2 ANQGSEA. CDR3 residues: CSVEDGGFSSGRTDTQYF. CDR3 nucleotide sequence: TGCAGCGTTGAAGATGGGGGATTTTCTAGCGGGAGGACAGATACGCAGTATTTT.

The rearrangement joins TRBV30 to TRBJ2-7; 7 bases agree with TRBD2. V lost 2 bases, J lost 3 bases, and 4 bases stayed unmatched. Germline V CDR1 and CDR2: GTSNPN, SVGIG (reference sequence). CDR3 length equals 13 residues. CDR3 coding DNA: TGTGCCTGGAGTTGGGGGGAGGGCTACGAGCAGTACTTC. Encoded protein: CAWSWGEGYEQYF.

This chain connects TRBV21-1 to TRBJ2-6; the D call TRBD1 from the table was never checked on the DNA. TRBV21-1 is given as a pseudogene. The CDR3 covers 21 residues. The chain's CDR3 is CASSKGSPHPCHSSGANVLTF. The CDR3 DNA is TGTGCCAGCAGCAAAGGGTCCCCCCACCCATGTCACAGCTCTGGGGCCAACGTCCTGACTTTC.

The chain recombines TRBV7-2 with TRBJ2-3, with 9 bases lining up with TRBD2. With 8 bases clipped from V and 4 bases from J, the junction kept 13 bases outside the gene matches. The CDR3 loop spans 16 amino acids. Germline CDR1 reads SGHTA; CDR2 reads FQGNSA. Here the CDR3 reads CASGGGSGRIADTQYF. The CDR3 DNA is TGTGCCAGCGGCGGGGGTAGCGGGAGAATAGCAGATACGCAGTATTTT.